The rows below give T cell receptor beta chains drawn from one sample of a study of blood T cell repertoires in COVID-19. Method: immunoSEQ multiplex PCR; TCRdb's copy keeps in-frame clones and lacks some. This table holds about 180,000 clones, around 88% found once. Sample: PBMCs or T cells enriched from blood (not recorded which). These receptor sequences come from a woman aged 25 to 39 who had recovered from COVID-19. CDR3s include the opening cysteine and the closing phenylalanine or tryptophan. Each record gives: clone size, V gene, D gene, J gene, CDR3 protein, CDR3 DNA. A D gene is named only where the DNA matches it firmly. Rows give clone size only sometimes, using once, few, many, or a class for an expanded clone.

>.|TRBV28|TRBD1|TRBJ1-4
CASSFRQGATNEKLFF
TGTGCCAGCAGTTTCCGACAGGGTGCAACTAATGAAAAACTGTTTTTT
>.|TRBV28|.|TRBJ2-3
CASFPNGRGFADTQYF
TGTGCCAGCTTTCCCAACGGCAGGGGCTTCGCAGATACGCAGTATTTT
>.|TRBV5-4|TRBD2|TRBJ2-1
CASSRILAGTGNEQFF
TGTGCCAGCAGTCGGATACTAGCGGGAACGGGAAATGAGCAGTTCTTC
>.|TRBV28|.|TRBJ1-2
CASSLDIGYGYTF
TGTGCCAGCAGTTTGGACATAGGCTATGGCTACACCTTC
>once|TRBV21-1|.|TRBJ2-1
CASSKEISGSQSYNEQFF
TGTGCCAGCAGCAAAGAAATTAGCGGGAGTCAATCCTACAATGAGCAGTTCTTC
>once|TRBV18|.|TRBJ1-4
CASSVNRANNEKLFF
TGTGCCAGCTCAGTGAACAGGGCTAATAATGAAAAACTGTTTTTT
>.|TRBV28|.|TRBJ2-3
CASSFFGPPASTDTQYF
TGTGCCAGCAGTTTTTTCGGTCCGCCTGCTAGCACAGATACGCAGTATTTT
>.|TRBV19|.|TRBJ1-1
CASKEGLGTEAFF
TGTGCCAGTAAAGAGGGCTTGGGAACTGAAGCTTTCTTT
>.|TRBV15|.|TRBJ2-3
CATRNLGDSTDTQYF
TGTGCCACCAGGAATTTAGGAGATAGCACAGATACGCAGTATTTT
>.|TRBV12-3/TRBV12-4|.|TRBJ1-1
CASTQRGGFEAFF
TGTGCCAGCACCCAAAGGGGGGGGTTTGAAGCTTTCTTT
>.|TRBV7-6|.|TRBJ2-2
CASSLEAITGSTGELFF
TGTGCCAGCAGCTTAGAGGCGATAACAGGGTCCACCGGGGAGCTGTTTTTT
>.|TRBV10-1|TRBD2|TRBJ2-1
CASRAGSSYNEQFF
TGCGCCAGCAGAGCGGGGAGCTCCTACAATGAGCAGTTCTTC
>.|TRBV9|.|TRBJ1-3
CASSVDWRSGNTIYF
TGTGCCAGCAGCGTAGACTGGAGGTCTGGAAACACCATATATTTT
>.|TRBV6-5|TRBD1|TRBJ1-1
CASYRGGSNTEAFF
TGTGCCAGCTACAGGGGCGGGTCGAACACTGAAGCTTTCTTT
>.|TRBV5-1|.|TRBJ2-5
CASSPGDVVQETQYF
TGCGCCAGCAGCCCAGGGGATGTGGTTCAAGAGACCCAGTACTTC
>.|TRBV7-9|TRBD1|TRBJ1-2
CASSPGTGFGYTF
TGTGCCAGCAGCCCCGGGACAGGGTTTGGCTACACCTTC
>.|TRBV20-1|TRBD2|TRBJ2-3
CSEGGGPAQYF
TGCAGTGAAGGCGGGGGGCCGGCGCAGTATTTT
>once|TRBV11-2|TRBD1|TRBJ2-5
CASSLAYTGGMETQYF
TGTGCCAGCAGCTTAGCTTATACAGGGGGCATGGAGACCCAGTACTTC
>.|TRBV29-1|.|TRBJ2-7
CSVRGEGAGYEQYF
TGCAGCGTGAGGGGGGAGGGAGCGGGCTACGAGCAGTACTTC
>.|TRBV29-1|.|TRBJ1-1
CSAIRVLMNTEAFF
TGCAGCGCCATCAGGGTCCTCATGAACACTGAAGCTTTCTTT
>.|TRBV5-1|.|TRBJ2-7
CASSLPGNSYEQYF
TGCGCCAGCAGCTTGCCAGGTAACTCCTACGAGCAGTACTTC
>.|TRBV15|.|TRBJ2-3
CATSREPSRFGDTQYF
TGTGCCACCAGCAGAGAGCCCTCACGATTCGGAGATACGCAGTATTTT
>.|TRBV2|TRBD2|TRBJ2-5
CASSRSSGKETQYF
TGTGCCAGCAGTCGCTCTAGCGGGAAAGAGACCCAGTACTTC
>.|TRBV27|TRBD1|TRBJ1-2
CASSPVGTGDYGYTF
TGTGCCAGCAGTCCCGTAGGGACAGGGGACTATGGCTACACCTTC
>.|TRBV14|TRBD2|TRBJ2-5
CASSSIAGGQETQYF
TGTGCCAGCAGCTCAATAGCGGGAGGCCAAGAGACCCAGTACTTC
>.|TRBV2|.|TRBJ2-3
CASSEALTRSDTQYF
TGTGCCAGCAGTGAAGCGCTTACGAGGTCAGATACGCAGTATTTT
>.|TRBV27|TRBD1|TRBJ1-1
CASSWTGANTEAFF
TGTGCCAGCAGTTGGACAGGGGCGAACACTGAAGCTTTCTTT
>.|TRBV5-5|.|TRBJ1-2
CASSGWGDGYTF
TGTGCCAGCAGCGGGTGGGGGGATGGCTACACCTTC
>few|TRBV7-9|.|TRBJ2-1
CASCEAASCNEQFF
TGTGCCAGTTGCGAGGCGGCGTCGTGCAATGAGCAGTTCTTC
>.|TRBV21-1|.|TRBJ2-2
CASSPAGGTGRTSGSKWTGELFF
TGTGCCAGCAGCCCAGCAGGAGGGACAGGGAGGACTAGCGGGAGTAAGTGGACCGGGGAGCTGTTTTTT
>.|TRBV12-3/TRBV12-4|.|TRBJ2-1
CASSSDNEQFF
TGTGCCAGCAGTTCCGACAATGAGCAGTTCTTC
>.|TRBV6-5|.|TRBJ2-7
CASSLTETEQYF
TGTGCCAGCAGTTTAACAGAGACCGAGCAGTACTTC
>.|TRBV28|.|TRBJ1-5
CASDPWGAREAQHF
TGTGCCAGCGACCCTTGGGGGGCCCGGGAGGCCCAGCATTTT
>few|TRBV28|.|TRBJ1-1
CASSLLLLNTEAFF
TGTGCCAGCAGTCTACTACTGCTGAACACTGAAGCTTTCTTT
>.|TRBV5-1|TRBD2|TRBJ2-7
CASSRGTSGTYEQYF
TGCGCCAGCAGCCGGGGGACTAGCGGGACCTACGAGCAGTACTTC
>few|TRBV29-1|.|TRBJ1-2
CSVVWAGEIDGYTF
TGCAGCGTTGTCTGGGCAGGGGAGATTGATGGCTACACCTTC
>.|TRBV19|.|TRBJ1-1
CASSIRDTEAFF
TGTGCCAGTAGTATCCGGGACACTGAAGCTTTCTTT
>once|TRBV10-3|.|TRBJ2-7
CAISVGGRTYEQYF
TGTGCCATCAGTGTCGGCGGGCGGACCTACGAGCAGTACTTC
>.|TRBV28|.|TRBJ2-7
CASSEAGNNYEQYF
TGTGCCAGCAGTGAGGCCGGGAATAACTACGAGCAGTACTTC
>.|TRBV7-8|TRBD1|TRBJ1-1
CASSLAGTATEAFF
TGTGCCAGCAGCTTAGCCGGGACAGCCACTGAAGCTTTCTTT
>.|TRBV5-4|TRBD2|TRBJ2-3
CASSGGSGLASTDTQYF
TGTGCCAGCAGCGGGGGGTCGGGACTAGCTAGCACAGATACGCAGTATTTT
>.|TRBV19|TRBD2|TRBJ2-7
CASSAGGGLSYEQYF
TGTGCCAGTAGCGCGGGAGGCGGGCTTTCCTACGAGCAGTACTTC
>.|TRBV6-5|.|TRBJ1-1
CASSYGYGGGAFF
TGTGCCAGCAGTTACGGGTATGGGGGGGGTGCTTTCTTT
>.|TRBV28|TRBD1|TRBJ2-7
CASILRPGQGNDEQYF
TGTGCCAGCATCCTAAGACCGGGACAGGGGAACGACGAGCAGTACTTC
>once|TRBV7-8|.|TRBJ2-2
CASSLYPSAATGELFF
TGTGCCAGCAGCTTATATCCTAGCGCCGCTACCGGGGAGCTGTTTTTT
>.|TRBV18|.|TRBJ2-5
CASSPAAVGKTQYF
TGTGCCAGCTCACCAGCAGCAGTCGGGAAGACCCAGTACTTC
>.|TRBV7-9|TRBD1|TRBJ1-3
CASSLAAYDRGPGNTIYF
TGTGCCAGCAGCTTAGCGGCATACGACAGGGGTCCTGGAAACACCATATATTTT
>.|TRBV9|TRBD2|TRBJ2-1
CASSVAGTGTSNEQFF
TGTGCCAGCAGCGTAGCCGGAACCGGGACTAGCAATGAGCAGTTCTTC
>.|TRBV13|TRBD1|TRBJ2-5
CASSGTGGAWLQETQYF
TGTGCCAGCAGTGGGACAGGGGGCGCCTGGCTCCAAGAGACCCAGTACTTC
>once|TRBV3-1/TRBV3-2|TRBD2|TRBJ2-1
CASSQWTSGRFSSYNEQFF
TGTGCCAGCAGCCAATGGACTAGCGGGAGGTTTAGCTCCTACAATGAGCAGTTCTTC
>.|TRBV13|TRBD2|TRBJ2-7
CASSSGTSTYEQYF
TGTGCCAGCAGTTCCGGGACTAGCACCTACGAGCAGTACTTC
>.|TRBV30|TRBD1|TRBJ1-2
CAWSEGTGGGYTF
TGTGCCTGGAGTGAAGGGACAGGGGGTGGCTACACCTTC
>.|TRBV11-3|TRBD1|TRBJ1-1
CASSLKTGRAFF
TGTGCCAGCAGCTTAAAGACAGGGAGAGCTTTCTTT
>.|TRBV5-1|TRBD2|TRBJ2-1
CASSFLRREGNEQFF
TGCGCCAGCAGCTTTCTCCGGCGGGAGGGGAATGAGCAGTTCTTC
>.|TRBV7-2|TRBD1|TRBJ2-7
CASSLAIGTGSYEQYF
TGTGCCAGCAGCTTAGCGATCGGGACAGGGTCCTACGAGCAGTACTTC
>.|TRBV12-3/TRBV12-4|.|TRBJ1-2
CASSFSLQENTF
TGTGCCAGCAGTTTTTCCCTGCAGGAAAACACCTTC
>.|TRBV19|.|TRBJ1-4
CASGRMGRGEKLFF
TGTGCCAGCGGGAGGATGGGGCGAGGGGAAAAACTGTTTTTT